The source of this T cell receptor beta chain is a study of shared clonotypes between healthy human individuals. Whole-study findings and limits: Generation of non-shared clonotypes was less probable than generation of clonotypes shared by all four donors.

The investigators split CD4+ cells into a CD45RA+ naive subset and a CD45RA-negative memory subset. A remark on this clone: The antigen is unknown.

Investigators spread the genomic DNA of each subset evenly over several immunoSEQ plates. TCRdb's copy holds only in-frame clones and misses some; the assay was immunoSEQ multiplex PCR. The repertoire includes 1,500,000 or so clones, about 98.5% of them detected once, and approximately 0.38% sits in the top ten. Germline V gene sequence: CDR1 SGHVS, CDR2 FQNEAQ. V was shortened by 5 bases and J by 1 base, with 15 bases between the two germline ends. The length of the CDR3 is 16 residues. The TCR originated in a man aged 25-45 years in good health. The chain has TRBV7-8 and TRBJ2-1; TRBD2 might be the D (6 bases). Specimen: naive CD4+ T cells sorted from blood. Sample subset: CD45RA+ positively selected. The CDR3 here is CASSPSASGSYNEQFF. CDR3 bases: TGTGCCAGCAGCCCGAGCGCGAGCGGGTCCTACAATGAGCAGTTCTTC.